The next 25 T cell receptor beta chains were all read from a single sample in a study of response to subunit inactivated influenza vaccine. One entry per CDR3 protein results from TCRdb running MiXCR on the RT-PCR reads. The sample lists about 300,000 distinct CDR3 sequences, less than 25% occurring once. This specimen was PBMCs from blood, taken approximately 20 months after vaccination. These receptor sequences come from a man aged 50-75 years who received an inactivated influenza vaccine.

This rearrangement joins TRBV20-1 to TRBJ1-2; D is ambiguous. CDR3 length: 13 amino acids. The germline gives CDR1 DFQATT, CDR2 SNEGSKA (reference sequence). The ends were cut back, 0 bases at V and 3 bases at J, with 8 bases in the middle. The CDR3 DNA is TGCAGTGCTAGAGATTCCCGGGACTATGGCTACACCTTC. This translates into CSARDSRDYGYTF.

This clonotype was recorded a few times. The gene calls are TRBV2 and TRBJ2-3; D unclear. The V end lost 2 bases, the J end lost 8 bases, and 11 bases lay between the germline ends. Looked up from germline, CDR1 is SNHLY and CDR2 is FYNNEI. The CDR3 is 13 residues long. The CDR3 spells CASSEPRDGTQYF. CDR3 coding DNA: TGTGCCAGCAGTGAACCACGAGATGGTACGCAGTATTTT.

There are many counts of this clonotype. The chain employs TRBV7-9 and TRBJ1-5, with D unresolved. V gave up 1 base and J gave up 7 bases, with 8 bases separating them. This CDR3 has 13 amino acids. Germline CDR1 and CDR2: SEHNR and FQNEAQ (reference sequence). The CDR3 DNA reads as TGTGCCAGCAGCTTAGGAGGAGACCAGCCCCAGCATTTT. Its protein product is CASSLGGDQPQHF.

V and J are TRBV3-1 and TRBJ1-5; unclear D gene. This CDR3 has 14 amino acids. V was pared by 1 base and J by 2 bases, with 6 bases between. Germline V lookup: CDR1 LGHDT, CDR2 YNNKEL (reference sequence). CDR3 in amino acids: CASSQAWGNQPQHF. In nucleotides, the CDR3 is TGTGCCAGCAGCCAAGCTTGGGGCAATCAGCCCCAGCATTTT.

The rearrangement links TRBV4-3 to TRBJ1-6, with D unresolved. The CDR3 loop spans 15 amino acids. The V gene's germline CDR1 is LGHNA and CDR2 YSLEER. V was shortened by 4 bases and J by 5 bases, with 12 bases between the two germline ends. CDR3 in amino acids: CASSLAGSHNSPLHF. Here the CDR3 DNA reads TGCGCCAGCAGCCTCGCCGGATCTCATAATTCACCCCTCCACTTT.

This clonotype occurred a few times. The chain combines TRBV4-1 with TRBJ1-6; TRBD1 is a possible D gene (5 bases). CDR3 length: 15 amino acids. Trimming shortened V by 3 bases and J by 7 bases, and 13 bases separated the two germline ends. CDR1 MGHRA and CDR2 YSYEKL come from the germline V gene. This CDR3 is CASSHATVWNSPLHF. CDR3 nucleotide sequence: TGCGCCAGCAGCCACGCGACAGTATGGAATTCACCCCTCCACTTT.

This clonotype was recorded a few times. The chain carries TRBV11-2 and TRBJ2-5; D is unresolved. V gave up 2 bases and J gave up 2 bases, with 6 bases separating them. This CDR3 is built from 13 residues. CDR1 SGHAT and CDR2 FQNNGV come from the germline V gene. The CDR3 here is CASSLSQQETQYF. In DNA form, the CDR3 reads TGTGCCAGCAGCTTATCCCAACAAGAGACCCAGTACTTC.

This clonotype was detected a few times. The gene calls are TRBV5-1 and TRBJ2-6; weak D call: TRBD2 (6 bases). Germline V gene data show CDR1 as SGHRS and CDR2 as YFSETQ. The V and J ends lost 4 bases and 12 bases respectively, with 14 bases between them. CDR3 length: 13 amino acids. The CDR3 spells CASSTGDLSVLTF. The CDR3 DNA reads as TGCGCCAGCAGCACGGGAGATCTTTCCGTCCTGACTTTC.

The chain combines TRBV7-8 with TRBJ1-4, with 8 bases that match TRBD1. Losses at the gene ends were 5 bases for V and 3 bases for J; bases not matched to a gene: 5. In germline, CDR1 is SGHVS, CDR2 FQNEAQ. The CDR3 length is 15 residues. The CDR3 loop is CASSAQGAANEKLFF. The CDR3 nucleotides are TGTGCCAGCAGCGCGCAGGGGGCGGCTAATGAAAAACTGTTTTTT.

V usage is TRBV16 and J usage is TRBJ1-2; D ambiguous. There are 15 residues in the CDR3. V was shortened by 0 bases and J by 7 bases, with 15 bases between the two germline ends. The germline V gene has CDR1 KGHSY and CDR2 FQNENV. Written as DNA, the CDR3 is TGTGCCAGCAGCCAATCAAGCGCCGGGGTTGGTGGCTACACCTTC. Its protein is CASSQSSAGVGGYTF.

J is TRBJ1-2 and V is TRBV28, with D possibly TRBD1 on 5 matching bases. Per the germline V gene, CDR1 is MDHEN and CDR2 is SYDVKM. The CDR3 extends over 16 amino acids. V was pared by 6 bases and J by 5 bases, with 22 bases between. The CDR3 reads CASRSGQGVFDYGYTF. The CDR3, as DNA: TGTGCCAGCAGATCGGGGCAGGGTGTCTTTGATTATGGCTACACCTTC.

As to this clonotype: Being one base from a much bigger clone, this may be a read error. This chain joins TRBV7-2 and TRBJ1-6, with 7 bases matching TRBD1. This CDR3 region has 15 residues. The germline V gene has CDR1 SGHTA and CDR2 FQGNSA. CDR3 nucleotide sequence: TGTGCCAGCAGTTCTATGGGGACAGTTAATTCACACCTCCACTTT. Translating it yields CASSSMGTVNSHLHF.

This chain uses TRBV6-2 or TRBV6-3 with TRBJ1-2; 7 positions agree with TRBD1. Trimming at V came to 2 bases and at J to 2 bases, leaving 5 bases not matched to a gene. Germline-derived CDR1 and CDR2 are MNHEY and SVGEGT. The CDR3 spans 15 residues. The CDR3 reads CASSYRPGGNYGYTF. The CDR3 DNA reads TGTGCCAGCAGTTACCGCCCAGGGGGAAACTATGGCTACACCTTC.

This clonotype was seen a few times. The V and J genes are TRBV12-3 or TRBV12-4 and TRBJ2-3; 12 bases match TRBD2. The CDR3 covers 12 residues. Unmatched junction bases numbered 3, after V lost 4 bases and J lost 13 bases. The CDR3 protein is CASSSLAGGEYF. Written as DNA, the CDR3 is TGTGCCAGCAGTTCCCTAGCGGGGGGGGAGTATTTT.

This rearrangement joins TRBV29-1 to TRBJ2-1, with a tentative D call TRBD1 (5 bases). V was pared by 2 bases and J by 10 bases, with 18 bases between. CDR3 length: 14 residues. In germline, CDR1 is SQVTM, CDR2 ANQGSEA. CDR3 protein: CSVEFPRVGPEQFF. In DNA, the CDR3 is TGCAGCGTTGAATTCCCCCGCGTGGGGCCCGAGCAGTTCTTC.

This clonotype was detected once. An end of the junction differs from the germline gene, which may be a read error. The chain is built from TRBV3-1 and TRBJ1-4, with D unresolved. The CDR3 covers 15 residues. Per the germline V gene, CDR1 is LGHDT and CDR2 is YNNKEL (reference sequence). The CDR3 DNA reads TGTGCCAACAGCCAAGATGGGATACACAGAGAAAAACTGTTTTTT. Translation: CANSQDGIHREKLFF.

This clonotype was observed a few times. The chain carries TRBV5-1 and TRBJ2-7; no definite D call. Germline values: CDR1 SGHRS, CDR2 YFSETQ. The CDR3 runs 14 residues. V was trimmed by 1 base and J by 0 bases, leaving 8 bases between them. The CDR3: CASSLPSDSYEQYF. The CDR3 DNA sequence: TGCGCCAGCAGCTTGCCGTCGGACTCCTACGAGCAGTACTTC.

This clonotype was recorded many times. This chain connects TRBV7-9 to TRBJ1-2; 7 bases align to TRBD1. The V gene end was trimmed by 5 bases and the J gene end by 2 bases; junction bases not matched to a gene: 2. This CDR3 is built from 13 residues. Germline assignment: CDR1 SEHNR and CDR2 FQNEAQ (reference sequence). The CDR3 coding sequence is TGTGCCAGCAGCGCAGGGGGGAACTATGGCTACACCTTC. Protein sequence: CASSAGGNYGYTF.

This chain joins TRBV5-1 and TRBJ2-2; D is possibly TRBD1 (6 bases). Trimming took 1 base from V and 1 from J, leaving 11 bases between them. CDR3 length: 16 amino acids. CDR1 is SGHRS, CDR2 YFSETQ, per germline. The CDR3 coding sequence is TGCGCCAGCAGCTTGTGGGGACAATTGAACACCGGGGAGCTGTTTTTT. Translating it yields CASSLWGQLNTGELFF. The variable domain in full, completed from reference TRBV5-1 and TRBJ2-2, reads KAGVTQTPRYLIKTRGQQVTLSCSPISGHRSVSWYQQTPGQGLQFLFEYFSETQRNKGNFPGRFSGRQFSNSRSEMNVSTLELGDSALYLCASSLWGQLNTGELFFGEGSRLTVL.

This clonotype was detected only a few times. The J gene is TRBJ1-2, the V gene TRBV29-1; D not certain. V gave up 4 bases and J gave up 0 bases, with 15 bases separating them. Germline V gene data show CDR1 as SQVTM and CDR2 as ANQGSEA. The CDR3 extends over 15 amino acids. The CDR3 is CSVAKLGEANYGYTF. The CDR3 DNA follows: TGCAGCGTTGCTAAGTTAGGTGAAGCTAACTATGGCTACACCTTC.

This clonotype was counted many times. The J gene is TRBJ1-6, the V gene TRBV5-1; D is perhaps TRBD1 (6 bases). Germline V gene lookup returns CDR1 SGHRS and CDR2 YFSETQ. V shed 2 bases and J shed 7 bases, with 13 bases lying between them. This CDR3 region has 15 residues. In DNA, the CDR3 is TGCGCCAGCAGCTTAAGGACAGCCGAGAATTCACCCCTCCACTTT. Translated: CASSLRTAENSPLHF.

This clonotype was seen a few times. The chain couples TRBV6-1 to TRBJ2-5; D ambiguous. CDR3 size: 14 residues. Germline V CDR1 and CDR2: MNHNS, SASEGT. Between the trimmed V and J ends, which lost 2 bases and 1 base, there was a span of 8 bases. The CDR3 DNA follows: TGTGCCAGCAGTGAACATATTTCCCAAGAGACCCAGTACTTC. Its translation is CASSEHISQETQYF.

The chain employs TRBV24-1 and TRBJ2-3; tentative D call: TRBD2 (5 bases). The germline CDR1 and CDR2 sequences are KGHDR and SFDVKD. V lost 3 bases, J lost 0 bases, and 9 bases lay in between. This CDR3 has 15 residues. The CDR3 region has the DNA TGTGCCACCAGTGATCAGAGGGCTAGCACAGATACGCAGTATTTT. Translation: CATSDQRASTDTQYF.

The rearrangement links TRBV5-1 to TRBJ2-1; D may be TRBD1 (6 bases). The CDR3 runs 15 residues. Trimming removed 0 bases at V and 2 bases at J, with 9 bases between. Germline CDR1 reads SGHRS; CDR2 reads YFSETQ. DNA of the CDR3: TGCGCCAGCAGCTTGGAAGGGGGTACCTACAATGAGCAGTTCTTC. Protein sequence: CASSLEGGTYNEQFF. Filled out from reference TRBV5-1 and TRBJ2-1, the complete variable domain reads KAGVTQTPRYLIKTRGQQVTLSCSPISGHRSVSWYQQTPGQGLQFLFEYFSETQRNKGNFPGRFSGRQFSNSRSEMNVSTLELGDSALYLCASSLEGGTYNEQFFGPGTRLTVL.

The rearrangement uses TRBV6-5 and TRBJ2-5; no clear D gene. V lost 2 bases, J lost 1 base, and 14 bases lay in between. CDR3 size: 16 residues. From germline, CDR1 is MNHEY and CDR2 SVGAGI. CDR3 nucleotides: TGTGCCAGCAGTTACCAGGCCTACCCCCGCCAAGAGACCCAGTACTTC. It encodes CASSYQAYPRQETQYF.